This TCR beta chain stems from a study of glioma-infiltrating T cells after dendritic cell vaccination listed by TCRdb under 2016. The study in broad terms: A cohort of some 15 glioblastoma patients from Phase I and II dendritic cell vaccination trials was included, of whom 9 were newly diagnosed and 6 had recurrent disease. Patients received autologous tumor lysate-pulsed dendritic cell vaccination between 2003 and 2012. To make the vaccine, monocyte-derived dendritic cells were cultured for seven days with IL-4 and GM-CSF and then pulsed overnight with autologous tumor lysate. Each patient was given three intradermal dendritic cell vaccine injections, spaced two weeks apart, in the arm below the axilla. Tumor-infiltrating lymphocyte content was quantified and tumor and blood repertoires were compared in dendritic cell-vaccinated glioblastoma patients by deep sequencing of TCR beta CDR3 regions. Survival after dendritic cell vaccination was correlated with TCR sequencing metrics, such as TIL content and the overlap between tumor and blood repertoires.

The investigation overall reported the following: The three-group TCR overlap response model was described as speculative and requiring prospective validation. TCR clonality showed no direct relationship with survival, which suggests that a diverse polyclonal response may matter. The cohort was small and heterogeneous, only a few patients had full blood and tumor sets, and even fewer had initial-recurrent tumor pairs. After dendritic cell vaccination, a higher estimated pretreatment TIL content predicted longer time to progression and longer overall survival.

Patients were selected for having adequate residual fresh-frozen tumor tissue and more than two years of available survival data. None of the glioblastoma patients carried an isocitrate dehydrogenase mutation, although molecular status otherwise varied. PBMC were collected before vaccination, two weeks after the third vaccination, and at tumor progression when it occurred. Genomic DNA was extracted with the Qiagen DNeasy Blood extraction Kit. Trimming removed 0 bases from V and 10 bases from J, leaving 15 bases between the germline ends. From the cysteine through the phenylalanine, the CDR3 covers 15 amino acids. Here the CDR3 DNA is all that survives: 45 bases in frame from base 1. Via the germline V gene, CDR1 is LGHNA and CDR2 YSLEER. On this clone itself: The target of this receptor is not known. No quality values exist for individual bases; no much larger clone is one base distant.

Using the immunoSEQ assay, TCRB CDR3 regions were amplified from approximately 2.1 micrograms of genomic DNA, or from all available DNA when less than that was on hand. The multiplex PCR employed 60 forward primers targeting TCR V beta segments and 13 reverse primers targeting J beta segments. To estimate the number of reads per starting template, synthetic control templates were added to each sample at limiting dilution. Reads of 87 bp were generated by sequencing on the Illumina HiSeq System. Per the source publication's procedure: PCR and sequencing errors were removed by a nearest neighbor algorithm that merged closely related sequences. TCR overlap was measured as the percentage of unique tumor TCR beta sequences that were also present in the peripheral blood of the same patient. TCRdb obtained this table from immuneACCESS and retained in-frame rearrangements with V and J assigned. These tables miss some clones; where compared with another copy, unresolved V genes account for less than half of the shortfall, and the remainder is unexplained. The V and J calls and clone size were taken over from that table, and D and trimming were inferred from the DNA. For this sample the table gives roughly 51,000 clones, of which 65% to 90% were detected only once. Approximately 10% of the sample is in the top ten clones.

The specimen comprised blood, sampled before dendritic cell vaccination. The V and J segments used are TRBV4-3 and TRBJ1-4; possibly the D gene is TRBD1, per 6 matching bases. This receptor was identified in a human donor with glioblastoma. The DNA reads as follows: TGCGCCAGCAGCCAAGATCCGAGGAGAGGGGGAAAACTGTTTTTT. Translated, it reads CASSQDPRRGGKLFF.